This T cell receptor beta chain came from a study of blood T cells in healthy people across ages. General study results and limits: The long-lived group displayed more naive CD4+ cells, plus higher diversity, than the aged donors did. The recorded TCR beta diversity per million T cells decreased in a roughly linear manner with age.

Looked up from germline, CDR1 is SGHNT and CDR2 is YYREEE (reference sequence). Trimming left V 3 bases short and J 2 bases short, with 15 bases between. The CDR3 consists of 15 residues. About this clonotype itself: What it recognizes is unknown.

A sample-barcoded 5' primer and a J-beta primer mix were used in a second PCR of about 6 to 12 cycles. In TCRdb, the 5' RACE reads were re-called with MiXCR into one record per CDR3 protein. The sample consists of 1.4 million to 1.5 million distinct CDR3 sequences, 40% to 50% of them appearing once. Per individual sample, total RNA of at least 6 micrograms was extracted. The sequencing sample was made of blood. The origin of this receptor is a woman between 18 and 30 years old in good health. The chain uses TRBV5-4 and TRBJ2-7; weak D call: TRBD2 (6 bases). Here the CDR3 DNA reads TGTGCCAGCAGCTCGCTGGAAGCGGGCGCCTACGAGCAGTACTTC. It codes for CASSSLEAGAYEQYF. Full variable domain (outside the CDR3, taken from reference TRBV5-4 and TRBJ2-7): ETGVTQSPTHLIKTRGQQVTLRCSSQSGHNTVSWYQQALGQGPQFIFQYYREEENGRGNFPPRFSGLQFPNYSSELNVNALELDDSALYLCASSSLEAGAYEQYFGPGTRLTVT.